This TCR beta chain stems from a study of blood T cell repertoires in COVID-19 (dated by TCRdb to the early 2020s). Study-wide context: The collaborator samples originated in the United States, Italy and Spain and spanned the acute and convalescent phases of COVID-19. A freely available public database, intended as a resource for researchers studying the immune response to SARS-CoV-2, is where the repertoires were released. Subjects who had been exposed to COVID-19, were actively infected with it, or had recovered from it provided the deeply sampled blood TCRbeta repertoires that made up the dataset. The sample metadata nearly always contained a de-identified subject ID, COVID-19 status, age in years and sex. The material from the prospective study consisted of cDNA or gDNA derived from T cells, B-cell-depleted T cells, or PBMCs. HLA class I and class II types, where available, came from metadata supplied by the sample provider rather than from assay-based typing. The samples were drawn from two sources: the first 160 participants of the ongoing ImmuneRACE study, and 1,200 or so subjects contributed by 6 global collaborators.

On this clone: Which antigen it targets is not known. No qualities accompany the bases; no much larger clone lies one base away.

Taken from cysteine to phenylalanine, the CDR3 has 14 residues. Only CDR3 DNA is held: 42 bases, read in frame from base 1. In the germline V gene, CDR1 corresponds to MNHEY and CDR2 to SVGAGI. V ends up 5 bases short and J 4 bases short, with an unmatched junction base count of 7. TCRbeta CDR3 regions were amplified from genomic DNA using the immunoSEQ Assay, a bias-controlled multiplex PCR. The source study handled its data this way. Within the assay, amplification of reference gene primers was used to estimate how many nucleated cells each sample contained. To quantify the absolute abundance of each unique TCRbeta CDR3 rearrangement, sequence reads were collapsed and filtered. Productive Simpson clonality was computed per sample as the square root of Simpson's diversity index over productive rearrangements. TCRdb re-hosts the immuneACCESS table, in-frame sequences only. Its copies lack some clones; in the studies checked, an unresolved V gene accounts for under half of them, and the cause for the rest is not known. The V and J calls and clone size come from that table; D and trimming were worked out from the DNA. A total of 300,000 to 350,000 clones appear in this sample, 75% to 90% of them only once. The top ten clonotypes cover under 6% of the sample.

Results the study describes overall, beyond this receptor: The amount of clinical and demographic metadata varied by source and participant and was provided uncurated.

Enrolling through a virtual design, the prospective study's participants ranged in age from about 18 to 100 years and lived across more than 20 United States geographic areas. To assign participants to cohorts, the prospective study relied on clinical history that participants themselves reported in a screening survey and a study questionnaire. Recovered participants in ImmuneRACE Cohort 3 were defined as having two consecutive negative NP/OP PCR tests, clearance from a healthcare professional, or resolution of symptoms. In the prospective study, mobile phlebotomists collected whole blood, serum and a nasopharyngeal or oropharyngeal swab from each participant. Participants in the prospective study had the option to provide additional blood draws and questionnaires over an approximately 2-month period. Prospective study blood samples were shipped either frozen or at room temperature before DNA extraction.

The sample consisted of PBMCs or T cells enriched from blood (not recorded which). The rearrangement combines TRBV6-5 with TRBJ2-7; 8 central bases correspond to TRBD1. The sequence derives from a man under 40 who had recovered from COVID-19. The CDR3 here reads CASSQARGPYEQYF. At the DNA level, the sequence is TGTGCCAGCAGTCAGGCCAGGGGGCCATACGAGCAGTACTTC.